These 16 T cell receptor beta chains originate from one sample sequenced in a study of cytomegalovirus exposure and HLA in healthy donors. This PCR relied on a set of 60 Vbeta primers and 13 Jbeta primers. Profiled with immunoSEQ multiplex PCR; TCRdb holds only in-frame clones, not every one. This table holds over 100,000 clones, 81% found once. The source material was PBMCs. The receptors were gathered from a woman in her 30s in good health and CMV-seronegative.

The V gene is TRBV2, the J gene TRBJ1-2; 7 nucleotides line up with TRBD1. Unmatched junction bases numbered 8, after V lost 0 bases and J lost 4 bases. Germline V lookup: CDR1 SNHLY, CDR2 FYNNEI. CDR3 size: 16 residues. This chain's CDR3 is CASSEARQGDGYGYTF. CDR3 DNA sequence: TGTGCCAGCAGTGAAGCGAGACAGGGCGACGGCTATGGCTACACCTTC.

The CDR3 DNA reads as TGTGCCAGCAGCTTGGCGGGTTTAGCCAAAAACATTCAGTACTTC. Translated, it gives CASSLAGLAKNIQYF. The V call is TRBV5-6, the J call TRBJ2-4; D ambiguous. The CDR3 runs to 15 residues. The germline V gene encodes CDR1 SGHDT and CDR2 YYEEEE. V lost 0 bases and J lost 0, with 7 bases in between.

The CDR3 DNA follows: TGTGCCAGCAGTTACTGGGACAGGGGGAATGAGCAGTTCTTC. Translation: CASSYWDRGNEQFF. The gene calls are TRBV6-6 and TRBJ2-1, with 11 nucleotides matching TRBD1. Trimming cost V 1 base and J 7 bases; bases outside gene matches: 0. This CDR3 has 14 amino acids. Germline assignment: CDR1 MNHNY and CDR2 SVGAGI (reference sequence).

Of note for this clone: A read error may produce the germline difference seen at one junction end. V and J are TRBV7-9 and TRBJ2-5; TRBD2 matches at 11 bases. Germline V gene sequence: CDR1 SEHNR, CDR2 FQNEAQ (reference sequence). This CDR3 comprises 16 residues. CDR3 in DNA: TGTTCCAGCAGCCCAAGACTAGCGGGAACCCAAGAGACCCAGTACTTC. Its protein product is CSSSPRLAGTQETQYF. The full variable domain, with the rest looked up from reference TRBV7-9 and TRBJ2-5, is DTGVSQNPRHKITKRGQNVTFRCDPISEHNRLYWYRQTLGQGPEFLTYFQNEAQLEKSRLLSDRFSAERPKGSFSTLEIQRTEQGDSAMYLCSSSPRLAGTQETQYFGPGTRLLVL.

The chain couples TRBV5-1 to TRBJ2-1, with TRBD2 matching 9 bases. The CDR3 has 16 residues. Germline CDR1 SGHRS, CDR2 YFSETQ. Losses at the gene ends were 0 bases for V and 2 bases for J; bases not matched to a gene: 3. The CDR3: CASSLAVAGAYNEQFF. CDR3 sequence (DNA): TGCGCCAGCAGCTTGGCCGTAGCGGGAGCCTACAATGAGCAGTTCTTC.

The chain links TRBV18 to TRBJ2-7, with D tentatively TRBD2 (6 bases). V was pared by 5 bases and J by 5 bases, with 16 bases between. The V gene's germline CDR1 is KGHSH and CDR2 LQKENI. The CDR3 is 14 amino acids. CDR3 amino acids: CASSGMGGNDEQYF. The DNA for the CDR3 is TGTGCCAGCTCAGGCATGGGCGGGAACGACGAGCAGTACTTC.

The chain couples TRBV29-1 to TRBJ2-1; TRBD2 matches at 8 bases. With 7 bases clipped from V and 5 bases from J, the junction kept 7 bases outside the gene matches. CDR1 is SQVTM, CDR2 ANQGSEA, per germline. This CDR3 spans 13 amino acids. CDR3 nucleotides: TGCAGCGCTTATAGCGGGAATAACAATGAGCAGTTCTTC. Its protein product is CSAYSGNNNEQFF.

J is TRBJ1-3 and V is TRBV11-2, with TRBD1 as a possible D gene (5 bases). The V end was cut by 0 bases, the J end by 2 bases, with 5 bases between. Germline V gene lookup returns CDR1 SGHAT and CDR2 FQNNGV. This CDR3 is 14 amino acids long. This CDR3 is CASSLDRAGNTIYF. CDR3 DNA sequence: TGTGCCAGCAGCTTAGACAGGGCTGGAAACACCATATATTTT. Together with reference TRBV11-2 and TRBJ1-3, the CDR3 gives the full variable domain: EAGVAQSPRYKIIEKRQSVAFWCNPISGHATLYWYQQILGQGPKLLIQFQNNGVVDDSQLPKDRFSAERLKGVDSTLKIQPAKLEDSAVYLCASSLDRAGNTIYFGEGSWLTVV.

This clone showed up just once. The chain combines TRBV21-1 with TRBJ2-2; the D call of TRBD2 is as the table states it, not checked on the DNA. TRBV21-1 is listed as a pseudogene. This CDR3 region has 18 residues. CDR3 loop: CASSKRGSGRVNTGELFF. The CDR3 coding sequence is TGTGCCAGCAGCAAAAGGGGTAGCGGGAGGGTGAACACCGGGGAGCTGTTTTTT.

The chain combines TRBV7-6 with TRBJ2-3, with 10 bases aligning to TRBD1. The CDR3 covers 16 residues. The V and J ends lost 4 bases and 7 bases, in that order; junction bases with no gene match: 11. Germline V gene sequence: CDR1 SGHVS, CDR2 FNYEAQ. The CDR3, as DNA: TGTGCCAGCAGCTCCGGCTGGGGGACAGGGGAATATACGCAGTATTTT. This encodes CASSSGWGTGEYTQYF.

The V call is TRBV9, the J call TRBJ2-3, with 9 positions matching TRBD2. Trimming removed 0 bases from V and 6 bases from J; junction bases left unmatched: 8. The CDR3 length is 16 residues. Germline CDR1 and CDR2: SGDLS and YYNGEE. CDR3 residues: CASSVGASGAGDTQYF. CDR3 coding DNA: TGTGCCAGCAGCGTAGGAGCTAGCGGGGCGGGGGATACGCAGTATTTT.

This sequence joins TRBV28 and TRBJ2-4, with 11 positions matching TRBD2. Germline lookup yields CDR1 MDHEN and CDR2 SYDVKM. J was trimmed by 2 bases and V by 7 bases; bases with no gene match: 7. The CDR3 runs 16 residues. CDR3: CASTTLAGVSKNIQYF. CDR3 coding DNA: TGTGCCAGCACAACACTAGCGGGAGTTTCCAAAAACATTCAGTACTTC.

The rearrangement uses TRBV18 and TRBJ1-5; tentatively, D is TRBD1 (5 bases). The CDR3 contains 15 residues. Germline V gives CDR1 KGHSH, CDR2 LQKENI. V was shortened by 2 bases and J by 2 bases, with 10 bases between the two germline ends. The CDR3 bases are TGTGCCAGCTCACCATCCAGGGATGGCAATCAGCCCCAGCATTTT. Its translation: CASSPSRDGNQPQHF.

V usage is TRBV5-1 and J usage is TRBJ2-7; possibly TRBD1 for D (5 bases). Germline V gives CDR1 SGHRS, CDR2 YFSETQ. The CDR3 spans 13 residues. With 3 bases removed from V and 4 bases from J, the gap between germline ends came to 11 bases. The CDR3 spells CASSSGPGYEQYF. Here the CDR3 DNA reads TGCGCCAGCAGCTCCGGGCCAGGGTACGAGCAGTACTTC.

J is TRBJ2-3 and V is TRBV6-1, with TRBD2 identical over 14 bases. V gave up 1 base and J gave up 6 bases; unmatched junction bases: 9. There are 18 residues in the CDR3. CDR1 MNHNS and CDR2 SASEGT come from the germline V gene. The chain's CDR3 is CASSEESPGLAGGDTQYF. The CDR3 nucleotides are TGTGCCAGCAGTGAAGAGTCACCAGGACTAGCGGGAGGTGATACGCAGTATTTT.

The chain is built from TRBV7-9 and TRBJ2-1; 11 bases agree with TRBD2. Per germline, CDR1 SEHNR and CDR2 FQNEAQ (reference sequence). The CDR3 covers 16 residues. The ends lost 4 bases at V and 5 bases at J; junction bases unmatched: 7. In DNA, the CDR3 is TGTGCCAGCAGCTCCCGGACTAGCGGGCCTCACAATGAGCAGTTCTTC. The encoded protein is CASSSRTSGPHNEQFF.